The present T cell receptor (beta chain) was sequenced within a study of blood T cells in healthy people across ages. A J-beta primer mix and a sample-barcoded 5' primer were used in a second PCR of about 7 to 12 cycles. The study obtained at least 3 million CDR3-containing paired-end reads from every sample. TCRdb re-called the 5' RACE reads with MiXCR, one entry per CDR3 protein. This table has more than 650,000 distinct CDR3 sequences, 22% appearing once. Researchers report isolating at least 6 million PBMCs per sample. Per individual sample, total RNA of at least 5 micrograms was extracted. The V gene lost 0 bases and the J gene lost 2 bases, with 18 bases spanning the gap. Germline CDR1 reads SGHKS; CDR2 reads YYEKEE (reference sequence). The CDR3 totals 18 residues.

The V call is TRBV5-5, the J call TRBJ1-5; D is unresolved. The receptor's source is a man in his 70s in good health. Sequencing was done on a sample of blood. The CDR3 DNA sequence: TGTGCCAGCAGCTTGGTGTTTAGCGGGGATAGGCGCAATCAGCCCCAGCATTTT. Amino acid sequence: CASSLVFSGDRRNQPQHF.